A selection of T cell receptor beta chains follows, all from one sample in a study of human thymus T cells. The table came from immunoSEQ multiplex PCR; TCRdb's copy has only in-frame clones and leaves some out. The sample yields roughly 120,000 clones, about 95% seen once. Sequencing was performed on thymus tissue. Every receptor here comes from a boy younger than two with a congenital heart defect but otherwise immunologically healthy. Each CDR3 is given without its conserved first and last residue. Rows may omit the clone size; those that give it use once, few, many or a size class.

ASSFTRGLRSPLH,TRBV28,few,TRBJ1-6
ASSPAGGGAFYNEQF,TRBV28,once,TRBJ2-1
ASSHNVSSYNEQF,TRBV7-3,NA,TRBJ2-1
ASSQDGTGTYEQY,TRBV4-2,few,TRBJ2-7
ASSQGTSGVHYIYT,TRBV4-3,NA,TRBJ1-2
ASSQEGHRGSGNTIY,TRBV4-1,NA,TRBJ1-3
ASSLDRDNYEQY,TRBV25-1,NA,TRBJ2-7
ASRSGGYGGYT,TRBV19,NA,TRBJ1-2
ASSLGPYGYT,TRBV5-1,NA,TRBJ1-2
ASSKDRADSEAF,TRBV5-4,NA,TRBJ1-1
ASSEGTWPGGPETQY,TRBV6-1,NA,TRBJ2-5
ASSMGAGRYQPQH,TRBV19,NA,TRBJ1-5
ASSFIRRDRTYEQY,TRBV11-2,NA,TRBJ2-7
AISGRGQGATSVVNEQF,TRBV10-3,NA,TRBJ2-1
ASSLGGAGVGELF,TRBV5-1,NA,TRBJ2-2
SVRTGENTEAF,TRBV29-1,NA,TRBJ1-1
SVETSGGPYNEQF,TRBV29-1,NA,TRBJ2-1
ASTRRTGHGYT,TRBV5-6,NA,TRBJ1-2
ASSSTSGGATTGELF,TRBV19,once,TRBJ2-2
ASSPRTGGRLGYT,TRBV5-1,NA,TRBJ1-2
ASSQAGETYEQY,TRBV11-2,NA,TRBJ2-7
ASSRKARDRGHGYT,TRBV19,NA,TRBJ1-2
ASSLDFGDRDKETQY,TRBV7-9,NA,TRBJ2-5
ASSPSLRDRGGYT,TRBV27,NA,TRBJ1-2
ASSPSRLGDTQY,TRBV19,NA,TRBJ2-3
ASSLIGLADSTDTQY,TRBV28,NA,TRBJ2-3
ASSLASGTYGYT,TRBV5-4,NA,TRBJ1-2
ASSPGQGSYEQY,TRBV5-5,NA,TRBJ2-7
AWSRGNSYEQY,TRBV30,NA,TRBJ2-7
ASSSGRSPTNEKLF,TRBV7-3,NA,TRBJ1-4
SVEGGAVHGYT,TRBV29-1,NA,TRBJ1-2
ASSQDPKGHPGAETQY,TRBV4-1,NA,TRBJ2-5
ASSLEGTSNTGELF,TRBV7-2,NA,TRBJ2-2
ASSSRAGSDTQY,TRBV27,NA,TRBJ2-3
ASSGAGAGNQPQH,TRBV6-1,NA,TRBJ1-5